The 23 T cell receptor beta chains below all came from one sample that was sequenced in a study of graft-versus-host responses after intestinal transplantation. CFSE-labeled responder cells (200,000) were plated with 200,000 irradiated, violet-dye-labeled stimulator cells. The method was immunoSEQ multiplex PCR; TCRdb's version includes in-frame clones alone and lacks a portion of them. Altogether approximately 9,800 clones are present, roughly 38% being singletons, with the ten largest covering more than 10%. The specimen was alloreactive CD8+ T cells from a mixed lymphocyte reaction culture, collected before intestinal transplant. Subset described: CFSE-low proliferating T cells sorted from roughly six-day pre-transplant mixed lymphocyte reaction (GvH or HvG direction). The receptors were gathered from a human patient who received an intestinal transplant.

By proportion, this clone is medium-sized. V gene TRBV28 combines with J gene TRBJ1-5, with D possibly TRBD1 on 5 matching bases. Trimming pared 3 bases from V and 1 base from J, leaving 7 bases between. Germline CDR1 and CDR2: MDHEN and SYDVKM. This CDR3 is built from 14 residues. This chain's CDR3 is CASSFGGSNQPQHF. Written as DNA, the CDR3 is TGTGCCAGCAGTTTCGGGGGAAGCAATCAGCCCCAGCATTTT.

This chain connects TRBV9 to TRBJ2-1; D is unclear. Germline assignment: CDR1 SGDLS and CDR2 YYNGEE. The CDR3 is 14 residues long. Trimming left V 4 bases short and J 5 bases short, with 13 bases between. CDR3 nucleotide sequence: TGTGCCAGCAGCCCGCCTATGGCGGACAATGAGCAGTTCTTC. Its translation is CASSPPMADNEQFF.

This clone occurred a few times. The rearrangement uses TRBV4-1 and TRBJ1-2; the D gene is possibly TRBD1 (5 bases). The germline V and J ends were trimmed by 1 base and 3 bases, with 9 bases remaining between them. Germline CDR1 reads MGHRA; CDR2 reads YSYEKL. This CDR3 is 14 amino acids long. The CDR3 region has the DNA TGCGCCAGCAGCCAAGTCGGAGGGGACTATGGCTACACCTTC. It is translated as CASSQVGGDYGYTF.

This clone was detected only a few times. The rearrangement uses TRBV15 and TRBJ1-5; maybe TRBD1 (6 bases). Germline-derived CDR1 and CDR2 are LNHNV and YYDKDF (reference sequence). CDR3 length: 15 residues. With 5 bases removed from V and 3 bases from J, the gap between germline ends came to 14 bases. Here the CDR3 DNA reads TGTGCCACCAGCCGGGACCGGGGGGCCAATCAGCCCCAGCATTTT. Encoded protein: CATSRDRGANQPQHF.

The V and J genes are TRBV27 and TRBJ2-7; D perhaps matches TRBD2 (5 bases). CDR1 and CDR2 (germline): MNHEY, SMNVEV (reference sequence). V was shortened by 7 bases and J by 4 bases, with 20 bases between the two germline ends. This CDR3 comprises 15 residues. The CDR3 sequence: CASMKTGGVLYEQYF. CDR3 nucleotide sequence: TGTGCCAGCATGAAGACTGGAGGCGTCCTTTACGAGCAGTACTTC.

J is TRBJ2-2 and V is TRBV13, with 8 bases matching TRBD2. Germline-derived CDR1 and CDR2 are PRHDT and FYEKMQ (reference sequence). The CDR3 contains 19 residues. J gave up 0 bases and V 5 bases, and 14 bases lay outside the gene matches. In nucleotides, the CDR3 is TGTGCCAGCAGCGAATTCGTTACGCGGGGGGCCACGAACACCGGGGAGCTGTTTTTT. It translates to CASSEFVTRGATNTGELFF. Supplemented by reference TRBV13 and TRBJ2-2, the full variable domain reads AAGVIQSPRHLIKEKRETATLKCYPIPRHDTVYWYQQGPGQDPQFLISFYEKMQSDKGSIPDRFSAQQFSDYHSELNMSSLELGDSALYFCASSEFVTRGATNTGELFFGEGSRLTVL.

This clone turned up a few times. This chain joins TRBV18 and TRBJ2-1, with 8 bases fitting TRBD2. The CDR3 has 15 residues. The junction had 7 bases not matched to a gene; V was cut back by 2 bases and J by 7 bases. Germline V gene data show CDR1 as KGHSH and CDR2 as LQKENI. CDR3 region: CASSPRSGSGNEQFF. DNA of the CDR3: TGTGCCAGCTCACCAAGGAGCGGGAGCGGGAATGAGCAGTTCTTC.

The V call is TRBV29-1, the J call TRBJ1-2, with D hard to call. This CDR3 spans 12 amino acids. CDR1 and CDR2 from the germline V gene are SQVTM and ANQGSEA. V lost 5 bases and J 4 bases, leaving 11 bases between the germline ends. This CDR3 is CSVTTNLYGYTF. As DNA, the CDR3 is TGCAGCGTTACGACAAACCTCTATGGCTACACCTTC.

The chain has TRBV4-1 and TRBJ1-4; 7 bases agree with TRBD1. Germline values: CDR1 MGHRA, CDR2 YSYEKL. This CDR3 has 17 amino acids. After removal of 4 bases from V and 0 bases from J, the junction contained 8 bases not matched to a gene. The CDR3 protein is CASSPDRVWATNEKLFF. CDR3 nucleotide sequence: TGCGCCAGCAGCCCCGACAGGGTGTGGGCAACTAATGAAAAACTGTTTTTT.

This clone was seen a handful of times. DNA for the CDR3: TGTGCCAGCAGTCCGCCGGGGACTAGCGATCTGGGAGAGCAGTACTTC. Translated, it gives CASSPPGTSDLGEQYF. The genes are TRBV27 and TRBJ2-7; 10 positions agree with TRBD2. Per germline, CDR1 MNHEY and CDR2 SMNVEV (reference sequence). After removal of 5 bases from V and 7 bases from J, the junction contained 14 bases not matched to a gene. The CDR3 spans 16 residues.

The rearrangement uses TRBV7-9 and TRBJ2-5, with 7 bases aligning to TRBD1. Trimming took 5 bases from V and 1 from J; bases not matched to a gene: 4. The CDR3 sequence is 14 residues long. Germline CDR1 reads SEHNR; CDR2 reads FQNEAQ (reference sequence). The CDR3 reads CASSVAGGQETQYF. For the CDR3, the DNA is TGTGCCAGCAGCGTGGCAGGGGGCCAAGAGACCCAGTACTTC.

The CDR3 loop is CASSQVHTGELFF. CDR3 DNA sequence: TGTGCCAGCAGTCAGGTTCACACCGGGGAGCTGTTTTTT. This chain connects TRBV2 to TRBJ2-2; D uncertain. The CDR3 covers 13 residues. V lost 5 bases to trimming and J lost 3 bases, with 7 bases between them. Per the germline V gene, CDR1 is SNHLY and CDR2 is FYNNEI. The whole variable domain, filled in from reference TRBV2 and TRBJ2-2, reads EPEVTQTPSHQVTQMGQEVILRCVPISNHLYFYWYRQILGQKVEFLVSFYNNEISEKSEIFDDQFSVERPDGSNFTLKIRSTKLEDSAMYFCASSQVHTGELFFGEGSRLTVL.

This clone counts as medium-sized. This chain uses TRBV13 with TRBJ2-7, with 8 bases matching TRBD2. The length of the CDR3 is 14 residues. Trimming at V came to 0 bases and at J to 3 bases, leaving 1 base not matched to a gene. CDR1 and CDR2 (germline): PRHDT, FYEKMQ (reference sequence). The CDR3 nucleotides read TGTGCCAGCAGCTTAGGGGCGGGGGGCTACGAGCAGTACTTC. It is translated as CASSLGAGGYEQYF.

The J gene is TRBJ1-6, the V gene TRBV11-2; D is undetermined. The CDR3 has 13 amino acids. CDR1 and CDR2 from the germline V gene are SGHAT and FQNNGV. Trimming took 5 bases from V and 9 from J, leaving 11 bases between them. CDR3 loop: CASSPWAGSPLHF. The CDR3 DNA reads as TGTGCCAGCAGCCCCTGGGCGGGTTCACCCCTCCACTTT.

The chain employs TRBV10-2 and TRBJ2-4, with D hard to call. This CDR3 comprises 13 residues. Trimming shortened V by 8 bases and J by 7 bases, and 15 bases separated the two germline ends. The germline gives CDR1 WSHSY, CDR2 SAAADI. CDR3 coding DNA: TGCGCCAGCGAACCGGGTGGGTCGAACATTCAGTACTTC. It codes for CASEPGGSNIQYF.

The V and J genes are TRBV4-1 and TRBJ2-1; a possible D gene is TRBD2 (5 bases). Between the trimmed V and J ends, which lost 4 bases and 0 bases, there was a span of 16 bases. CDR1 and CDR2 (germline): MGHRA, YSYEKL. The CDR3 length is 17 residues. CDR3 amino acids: CASSLIGGSSSYNEQFF. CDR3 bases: TGCGCCAGCAGCCTCATCGGAGGCTCTAGCTCCTACAATGAGCAGTTCTTC.

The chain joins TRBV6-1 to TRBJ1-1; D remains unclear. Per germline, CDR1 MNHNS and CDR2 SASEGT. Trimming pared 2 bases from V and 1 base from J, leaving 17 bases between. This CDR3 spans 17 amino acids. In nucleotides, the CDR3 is TGTGCCAGCAGTGAATTATCGACACTCATAGGGAACACTGAAGCTTTCTTT. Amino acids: CASSELSTLIGNTEAFF.

CDR3 protein: CARPIYARQGGYTF. For the CDR3, the DNA is TGTGCCAGGCCTATTTACGCACGGCAGGGCGGCTACACCTTC. The chain carries TRBV2 and TRBJ1-2, with D maybe TRBD1 (5 bases). The V gene lost 9 bases and the J gene lost 8 bases, with 22 bases spanning the gap. Germline CDR1 is SNHLY and CDR2 is FYNNEI. The CDR3 is 14 residues long. The whole variable domain, filled in from reference TRBV2 and TRBJ1-2, reads EPEVTQTPSHQVTQMGQEVILRCVPISNHLYFYWYRQILGQKVEFLVSFYNNEISEKSEIFDDQFSVERPDGSNFTLKIRSTKLEDSAMYFCARPIYARQGGYTFGSGTRLTVV.

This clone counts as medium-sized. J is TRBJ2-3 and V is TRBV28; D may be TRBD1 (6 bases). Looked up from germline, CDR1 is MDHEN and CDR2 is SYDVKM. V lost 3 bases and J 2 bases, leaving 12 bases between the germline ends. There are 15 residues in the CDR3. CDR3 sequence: CASSFSQGHTDTQYF. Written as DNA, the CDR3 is TGTGCCAGCAGTTTCAGCCAGGGGCACACAGATACGCAGTATTTT.

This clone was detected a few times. CDR3 loop: CASSLWGENHHNEQFF. The CDR3 DNA is TGTGCCAGCAGCTTATGGGGGGAAAACCACCACAATGAGCAGTTCTTC. V is TRBV7-8 and J is TRBJ2-1, with D maybe TRBD2 (6 bases). Germline CDR1 and CDR2: SGHVS and FQNEAQ. This CDR3 comprises 16 residues. Trimming took 2 bases from V and 5 from J, leaving 16 bases between them.

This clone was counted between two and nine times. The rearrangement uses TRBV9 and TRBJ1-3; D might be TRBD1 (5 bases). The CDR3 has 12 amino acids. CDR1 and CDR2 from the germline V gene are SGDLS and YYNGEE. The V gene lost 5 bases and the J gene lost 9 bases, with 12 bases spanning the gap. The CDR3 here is CASRDDSGTIYF. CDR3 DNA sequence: TGTGCCAGCAGAGACGACAGTGGCACCATATATTTT.

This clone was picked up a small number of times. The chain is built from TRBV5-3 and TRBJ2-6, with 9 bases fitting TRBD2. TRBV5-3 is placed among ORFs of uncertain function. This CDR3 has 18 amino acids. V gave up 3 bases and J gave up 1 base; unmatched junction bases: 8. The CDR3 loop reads CARSWLTSGTSGANVLTF. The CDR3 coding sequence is TGTGCCAGAAGCTGGCTGACTAGCGGAACGTCTGGGGCCAACGTCCTGACTTTC.

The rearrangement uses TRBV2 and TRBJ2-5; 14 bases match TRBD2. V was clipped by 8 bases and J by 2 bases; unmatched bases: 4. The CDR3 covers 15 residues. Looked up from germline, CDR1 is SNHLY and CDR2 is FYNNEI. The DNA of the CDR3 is TGTGCCAGCCGCTGGACTAGCGGGGGGCAAGAGACCCAGTACTTC. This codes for CASRWTSGGQETQYF.